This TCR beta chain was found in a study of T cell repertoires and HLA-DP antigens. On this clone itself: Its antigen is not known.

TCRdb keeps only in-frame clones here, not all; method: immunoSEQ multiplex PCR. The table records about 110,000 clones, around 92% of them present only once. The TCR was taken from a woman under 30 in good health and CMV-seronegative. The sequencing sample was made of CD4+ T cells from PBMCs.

The CDR3 sequence: CASSPGTWVTKNIQYF. The CDR3 DNA reads as TGTGCCAGCAGCCCGGGGACTTGGGTCACCAAAAACATTCAGTACTTC. The J gene is TRBJ2-4, the V gene TRBV11-1; weak D call: TRBD2 (6 bases). Germline CDR1 reads SGHAT; CDR2 reads FQDESV (reference sequence). CDR3 length: 16 residues. Trimming shortened V by 5 bases and J by 2 bases, and 16 bases separated the two germline ends.